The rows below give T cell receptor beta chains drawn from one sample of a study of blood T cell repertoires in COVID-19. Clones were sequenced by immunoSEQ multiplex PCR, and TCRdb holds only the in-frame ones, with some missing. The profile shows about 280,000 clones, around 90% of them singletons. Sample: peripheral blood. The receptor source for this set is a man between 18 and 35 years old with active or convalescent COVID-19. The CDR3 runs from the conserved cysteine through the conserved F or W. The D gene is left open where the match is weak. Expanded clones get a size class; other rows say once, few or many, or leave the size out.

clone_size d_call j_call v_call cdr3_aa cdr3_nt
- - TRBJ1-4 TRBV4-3 CASSLGKGTNEKLFF TGCGCCAGCAGCCTCGGAAAGGGGACTAATGAAAAACTGTTTTTT
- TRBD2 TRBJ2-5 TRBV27 CASSLLAGGSETQYF TGTGCCAGCAGTTTATTAGCGGGGGGATCAGAGACCCAGTACTTC
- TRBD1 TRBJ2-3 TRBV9 CASSVHVRGRGQGDTQYF TGTGCCAGCAGCGTACATGTGAGGGGCAGGGGGCAAGGAGATACGCAGTATTTT
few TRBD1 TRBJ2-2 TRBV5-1 CASSSKTGSGELFF TGCGCCAGCAGCTCGAAGACAGGGTCCGGGGAGCTGTTTTTT
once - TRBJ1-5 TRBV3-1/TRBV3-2 CASSQGRGQPQHF TGTGCCAGCAGCCAAGGAAGAGGACAGCCCCAGCATTTT
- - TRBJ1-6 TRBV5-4 CASSLAGEMRSPLHF TGTGCCAGCAGCTTGGCCGGGGAAATGCGCTCACCCCTCCACTTT
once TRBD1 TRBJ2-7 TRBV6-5 CASLTGGASYEQYF TGTGCCAGCCTAACAGGGGGTGCCTCCTACGAGCAGTACTTC
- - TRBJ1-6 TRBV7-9 CASSLLPGVGNSPLHF TGTGCCAGCAGCTTACTCCCCGGGGTGGGTAATTCACCCCTCCACTTT
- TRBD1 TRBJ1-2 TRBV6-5 CASSYRTGDGYTF TGTGCCAGCAGTTACCGGACAGGGGATGGCTACACCTTC
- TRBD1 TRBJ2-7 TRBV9 CASSGDRGRTYF TGTGCCAGCAGCGGAGACAGGGGGCGGACGTACTTC
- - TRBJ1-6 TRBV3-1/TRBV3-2 CASSQDGQLYNSPLHF TGTGCCAGCAGCCAAGACGGACAGCTCTATAATTCACCCCTCCACTTT
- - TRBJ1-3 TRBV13 CASSMSPGVSGNTIYF TGTGCCAGCAGCATGTCCCCAGGGGTCTCTGGAAACACCATATATTTT
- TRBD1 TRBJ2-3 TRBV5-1 CASSGGQGAPVGADTQYF TGCGCCAGCAGCGGGGGACAGGGTGCCCCGGTCGGCGCAGATACGCAGTATTTT
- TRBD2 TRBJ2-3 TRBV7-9 CASSLGGGGPGTDTQYF TGTGCCAGCAGCTTGGGCGGGGGGGGGCCGGGCACAGATACGCAGTATTTT
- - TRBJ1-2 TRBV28 CASSLRVTNYGYTF TGTGCCAGCAGTTTACGAGTTACTAACTATGGCTACACCTTC
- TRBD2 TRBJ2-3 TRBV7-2 CASSPRTSESDTQYF TGTGCCAGCAGCCCGCGGACTAGCGAGTCAGATACGCAGTATTTT
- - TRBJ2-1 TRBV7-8 CASSFGTYNEQFF TGTGCCAGCAGCTTCGGGACCTACAATGAGCAGTTCTTC
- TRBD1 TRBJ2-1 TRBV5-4 CASSLGQGVINEQFF TGTGCCAGCAGCTTGGGACAGGGAGTGATCAATGAGCAGTTCTTC
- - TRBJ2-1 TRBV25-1 CASSPQRSSYNEQFF TGTGCCAGCAGTCCCCAGCGTAGCTCCTACAATGAGCAGTTCTTC
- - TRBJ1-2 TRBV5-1 CARGVAYGYTF TGCGCCAGGGGAGTGGCTTATGGCTACACCTTC
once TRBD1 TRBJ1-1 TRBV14 CASSQTTGVTEAFF TGTGCCAGCAGCCAAACGACAGGGGTCACTGAAGCTTTCTTT
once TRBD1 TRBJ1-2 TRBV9 CASSVDQGGDSGYTF TGTGCCAGCAGCGTAGATCAAGGGGGCGACTCGGGCTACACCTTC
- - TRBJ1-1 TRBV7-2 CASSFSRDTEAFF TGTGCCAGCAGCTTTAGCCGGGACACTGAAGCTTTCTTT
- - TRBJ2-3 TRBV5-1 CASSIRQARTDTQYF TGCGCCAGCAGCATCCGACAAGCTCGCACAGATACGCAGTATTTT